Here is one T cell receptor (beta chain) with its context. Its antigen remains unknown. The sample is drawn from a study of cytotoxic CD8 clonotypes in ibrutinib-treated CLL. The wider study: An average of 255,043 productive templates and roughly 94,000 productive rearrangements was obtained per sample. Broader study findings: The clonality rise at ibrutinib response reflected private clonotype expansion.

This CDR3 has 16 residues. The germline V gene encodes CDR1 MDHEN and CDR2 SYDVKM. Trimming pared 0 bases from V and 0 bases from J, leaving 6 bases between. A 1 in 200,000 to 1 in 1 million T cell depth was the sequencing target. Sequenced by immunoSEQ multiplex PCR; TCRdb stores in-frame clones only, minus some. This table holds about 150,000 clones, more than 75% found once. This chain joins TRBV28 and TRBJ2-6; the D is unclear. This clonotype was obtained from a human donor with chronic lymphocytic leukemia. The source was PBMCs, collected after 24 months of ibrutinib treatment. The CDR3 coding sequence is TGTGCCAGCAGTTTATGGGGCGGCTCTGGGGCCAACGTCCTGACTTTC. Translating it yields CASSLWGGSGANVLTF.